Included here is one T cell receptor beta chain sequence, with context. The repertoire was sequenced with immunoSEQ multiplex PCR; TCRdb's copy has only in-frame clones and lacks some. Seen here are about 170,000 clones, 86% observed once, and the top ten hold roughly 9.8%. This sample stems from a study of blood T cell repertoires in COVID-19. The CDR3 contains 14 residues. Germline-derived CDR1 and CDR2 are MNHEY and SVGAGI. V lost 2 bases, J lost 1 base, and 8 bases lay in between. Sequencing was carried out using peripheral blood. This sequence joins TRBV6-5 and TRBJ1-1; D gene unclear. The clonotype comes from a woman aged 55-70 years with COVID-19, enrolled during active disease. The DNA of the CDR3 is TGTGCCAGCAGTTACCAGCGGGGGAACACTGAAGCTTTCTTT. This translates into CASSYQRGNTEAFF.